The rows below give T cell receptor beta chains drawn from one sample of a study of blood T cell repertoires in COVID-19. Libraries were prepared by immunoSEQ multiplex PCR; TCRdb keeps only in-frame clonotypes and omits some of them. The table records around 40,000 clones, around nine tenths of them present only once. The sequenced material came from peripheral blood. The receptors were sampled from a man over 45 with active COVID-19. Both conserved end residues are part of each CDR3. Each record gives: D gene, J gene, clone size, V gene, CDR3 protein, CDR3 DNA. D genes are given only for firm matches. Clone size is given for some rows only: seen once, a few or many times, or a class if the clone is expanded.

D: -; J: TRBJ1-5; size: -; V: TRBV3-1/TRBV3-2; CDR3: CASSRGFDQPQHF; DNA: TGTGCCAGCAGCCGAGGGTTCGACCAGCCCCAGCATTTT
D: TRBD2; J: TRBJ2-7; size: -; V: TRBV5-1; CDR3: CASSTEGAATSGSGYEQYF; DNA: TGCGCCAGCAGCACCGAGGGGGCCGCGACTAGCGGGAGTGGATACGAGCAGTACTTC
D: -; J: TRBJ2-1; size: few; V: TRBV7-9; CDR3: CASSRYNEQFF; DNA: TGTGCCAGCAGTCGGTACAATGAGCAGTTCTTC
D: TRBD2; J: TRBJ2-1; size: -; V: TRBV5-1; CDR3: CASSPEVAGVLVNEQFF; DNA: TGCGCCAGCAGCCCAGAGGTAGCGGGAGTTCTTGTGAATGAGCAGTTCTTC
D: TRBD2; J: TRBJ2-2; size: -; V: TRBV28; CDR3: CASTGAGRGTGELFF; DNA: TGTGCCAGCACTGGAGCGGGACGAGGAACCGGGGAGCTGTTTTTT
D: -; J: TRBJ2-7; size: -; V: TRBV28; CDR3: CASILRQGRGNEQYF; DNA: TGTGCCAGCATTCTCAGACAGGGGAGGGGAAACGAGCAGTACTTC
D: -; J: TRBJ1-1; size: -; V: TRBV11-3; CDR3: CASSVRVGNTEAFF; DNA: TGTGCCAGCAGCGTACGAGTTGGGAACACTGAAGCTTTCTTT
D: TRBD1; J: TRBJ2-1; size: once; V: TRBV6-5; CDR3: CASSSTGALSEQFF; DNA: TGTGCCAGCAGTTCGACAGGGGCCTTGAGTGAGCAGTTCTTC
D: -; J: TRBJ2-7; size: -; V: TRBV29-1; CDR3: CSVEDRQTNYEQYF; DNA: TGCAGCGTTGAAGATCGACAGACCAACTACGAGCAGTACTTC
D: -; J: TRBJ2-5; size: -; V: TRBV24-1; CDR3: CATSDSRDTYQETQYF; DNA: TGTGCCACCAGTGATTCCAGGGACACCTACCAAGAGACCCAGTACTTC
D: TRBD1; J: TRBJ1-6; size: -; V: TRBV9; CDR3: CASSVATGGLSPLHF; DNA: TGTGCCAGCAGCGTGGCGACAGGGGGCTTGTCACCCCTCCACTTT
D: TRBD1; J: TRBJ1-2; size: -; V: TRBV24-1; CDR3: CATSDTGTGSGYGYTF; DNA: TGTGCCACCAGTGATACCGGGACAGGGTCGGGCTATGGCTACACCTTC
D: TRBD1; J: TRBJ2-5; size: -; V: TRBV23-1; CDR3: CASSQTGGVEQETQYF; DNA: TGCGCCAGCAGTCAAACAGGGGGCGTTGAACAAGAGACCCAGTACTTC
D: -; J: TRBJ2-3; size: -; V: TRBV18; CDR3: CASSPALADTQYF; DNA: TGTGCCAGCTCACCGGCCTTGGCAGATACGCAGTATTTT
D: -; J: TRBJ2-6; size: -; V: TRBV5-1; CDR3: CASSLVEPGANVLTF; DNA: TGCGCCAGCAGCTTGGTTGAGCCCGGGGCCAACGTCCTGACTTTC
D: TRBD1; J: TRBJ1-5; size: -; V: TRBV19; CDR3: CASSRDRDQPQHF; DNA: TGTGCCAGTTCCCGGGACAGGGATCAGCCCCAGCATTTT